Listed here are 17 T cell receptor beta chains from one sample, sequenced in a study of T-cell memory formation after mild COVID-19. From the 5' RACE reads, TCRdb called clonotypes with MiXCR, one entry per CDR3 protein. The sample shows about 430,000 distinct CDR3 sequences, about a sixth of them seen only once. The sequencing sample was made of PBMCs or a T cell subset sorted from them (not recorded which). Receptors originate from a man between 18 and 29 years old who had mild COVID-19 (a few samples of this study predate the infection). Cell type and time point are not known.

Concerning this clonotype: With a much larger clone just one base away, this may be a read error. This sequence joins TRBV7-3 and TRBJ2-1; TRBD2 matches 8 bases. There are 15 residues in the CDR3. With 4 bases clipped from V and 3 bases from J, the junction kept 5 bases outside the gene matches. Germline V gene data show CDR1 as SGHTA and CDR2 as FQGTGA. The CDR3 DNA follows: TGTGCCAGCAGCTCGGCGGGGGGCGGCTACAATGAGCAGTTCTTC. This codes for CASSSAGGGYNEQFF.

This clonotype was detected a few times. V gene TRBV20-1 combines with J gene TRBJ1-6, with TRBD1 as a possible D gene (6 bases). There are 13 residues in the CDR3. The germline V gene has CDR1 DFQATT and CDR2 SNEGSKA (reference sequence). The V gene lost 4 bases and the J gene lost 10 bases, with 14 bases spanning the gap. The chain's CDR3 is CSATAGDLSPLHF. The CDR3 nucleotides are TGCAGTGCTACTGCAGGGGACTTGTCACCCCTCCACTTT.

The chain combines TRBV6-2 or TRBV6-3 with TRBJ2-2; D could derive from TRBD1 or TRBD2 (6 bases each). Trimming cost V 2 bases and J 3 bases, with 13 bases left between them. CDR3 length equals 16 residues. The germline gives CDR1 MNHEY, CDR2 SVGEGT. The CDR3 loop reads CASSYERGAYTGELFF. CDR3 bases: TGTGCCAGCAGTTACGAGAGGGGGGCATACACCGGGGAGCTGTTTTTT.

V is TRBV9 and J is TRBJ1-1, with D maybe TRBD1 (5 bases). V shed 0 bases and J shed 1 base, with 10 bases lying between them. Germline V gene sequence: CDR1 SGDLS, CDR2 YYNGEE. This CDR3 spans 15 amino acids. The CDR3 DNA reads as TGTGCCAGCAGCGTAGCAGGTGGGGGGAACACTGAAGCTTTCTTT. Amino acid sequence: CASSVAGGGNTEAFF.

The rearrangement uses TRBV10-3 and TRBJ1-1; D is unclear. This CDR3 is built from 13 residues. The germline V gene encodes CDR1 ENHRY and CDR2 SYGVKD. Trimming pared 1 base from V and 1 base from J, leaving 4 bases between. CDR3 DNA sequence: TGTGCCATCAGTGAGTGGGAGAACACTGAAGCTTTCTTT. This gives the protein CAISEWENTEAFF.

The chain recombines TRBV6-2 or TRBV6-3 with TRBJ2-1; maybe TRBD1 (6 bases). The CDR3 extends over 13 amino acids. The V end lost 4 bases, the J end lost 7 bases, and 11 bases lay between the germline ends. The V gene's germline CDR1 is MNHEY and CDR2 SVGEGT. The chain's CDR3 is CASSSRTGNEQFF. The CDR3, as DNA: TGTGCCAGCAGTTCAAGAACAGGGAATGAGCAGTTCTTC.

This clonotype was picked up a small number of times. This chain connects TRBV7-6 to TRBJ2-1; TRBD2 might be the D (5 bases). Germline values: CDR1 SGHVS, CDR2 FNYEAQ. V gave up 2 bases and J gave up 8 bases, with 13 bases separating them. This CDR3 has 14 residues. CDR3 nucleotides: TGTGCCAGCAGCTTACAAGAGGGCGCGGATGAGCAGTTCTTC. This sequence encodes CASSLQEGADEQFF.

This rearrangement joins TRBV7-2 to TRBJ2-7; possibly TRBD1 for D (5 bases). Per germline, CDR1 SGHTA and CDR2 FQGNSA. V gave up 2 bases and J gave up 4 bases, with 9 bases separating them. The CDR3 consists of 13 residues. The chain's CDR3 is CASSLQTVYEQYF. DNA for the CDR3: TGTGCCAGCAGCTTACAGACAGTTTACGAGCAGTACTTC.

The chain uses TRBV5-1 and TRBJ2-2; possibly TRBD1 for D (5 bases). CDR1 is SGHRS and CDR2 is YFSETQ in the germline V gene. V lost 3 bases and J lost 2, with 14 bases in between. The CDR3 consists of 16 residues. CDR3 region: CASSSEGVGNTGELFF. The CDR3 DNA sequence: TGCGCCAGCAGCTCCGAAGGGGTTGGTAACACCGGGGAGCTGTTTTTT.

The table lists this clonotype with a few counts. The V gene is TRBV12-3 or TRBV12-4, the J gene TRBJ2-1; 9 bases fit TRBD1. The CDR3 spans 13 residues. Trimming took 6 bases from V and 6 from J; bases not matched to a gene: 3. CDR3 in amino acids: CASRGQGSNEQFF. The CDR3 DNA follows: TGTGCCAGCAGGGGACAGGGTTCCAATGAGCAGTTCTTC.

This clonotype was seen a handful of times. Here the CDR3 reads CASAKGVEDYGYTF. As DNA, the CDR3 is TGTGCGTCGGCGAAGGGGGTCGAAGACTATGGCTACACCTTC. The gene calls are TRBV9 and TRBJ1-2; perhaps TRBD1 as D (6 bases). CDR1 and CDR2 (germline): SGDLS, YYNGEE. The CDR3 is 14 residues long.

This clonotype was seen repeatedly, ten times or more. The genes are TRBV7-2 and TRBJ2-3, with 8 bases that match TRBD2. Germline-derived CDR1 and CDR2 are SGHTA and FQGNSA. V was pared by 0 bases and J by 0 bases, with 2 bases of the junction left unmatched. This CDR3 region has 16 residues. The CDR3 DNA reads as TGTGCCAGCAGCTTAGCTAGCGGGGCCAGCACAGATACGCAGTATTTT. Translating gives CASSLASGASTDTQYF.

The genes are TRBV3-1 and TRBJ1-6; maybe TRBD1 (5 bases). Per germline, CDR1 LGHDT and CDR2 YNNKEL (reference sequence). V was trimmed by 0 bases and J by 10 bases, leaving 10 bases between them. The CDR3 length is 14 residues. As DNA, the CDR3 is TGTGCCAGCAGCCAAGATCAGGGAGGATCACCCCTCCACTTT. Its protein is CASSQDQGGSPLHF.

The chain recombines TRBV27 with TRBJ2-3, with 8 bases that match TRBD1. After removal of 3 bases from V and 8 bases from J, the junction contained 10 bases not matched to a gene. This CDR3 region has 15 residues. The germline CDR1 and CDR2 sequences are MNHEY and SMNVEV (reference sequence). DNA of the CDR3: TGTGCCAGCAGTTTCTATCAGGGGGCATCTGGTACGCAGTATTTT. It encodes CASSFYQGASGTQYF.

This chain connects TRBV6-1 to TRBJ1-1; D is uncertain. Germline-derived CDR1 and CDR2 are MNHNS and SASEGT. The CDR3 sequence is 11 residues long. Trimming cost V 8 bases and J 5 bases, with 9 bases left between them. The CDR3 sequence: CASPRGTEAFF. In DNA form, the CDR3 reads TGTGCCAGCCCTCGGGGAACTGAAGCTTTCTTT.

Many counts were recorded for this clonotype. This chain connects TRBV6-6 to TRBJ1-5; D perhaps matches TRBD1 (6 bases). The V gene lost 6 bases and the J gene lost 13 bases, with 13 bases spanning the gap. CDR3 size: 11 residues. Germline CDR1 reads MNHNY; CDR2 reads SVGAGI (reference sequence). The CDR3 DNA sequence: TGTGCCAGCAGGGAATCAGGGGCGCAGCATTTT. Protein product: CASRESGAQHF.

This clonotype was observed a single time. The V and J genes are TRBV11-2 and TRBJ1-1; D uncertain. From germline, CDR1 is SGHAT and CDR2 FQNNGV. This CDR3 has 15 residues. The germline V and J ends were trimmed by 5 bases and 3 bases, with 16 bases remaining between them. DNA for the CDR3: TGTGCCAGCAGCCTAAGGACGGCAGTGGACACTGAAGCTTTCTTT. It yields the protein CASSLRTAVDTEAFF.